These T cell receptor beta chains were read from a single sample in a study of blood T cell repertoires in COVID-19. The data were produced by immunoSEQ multiplex PCR, yet TCRdb's version contains in-frame clones alone and is incomplete. The sample carries about 180,000 clones, 88% recorded once. Sequencing was carried out using peripheral blood. These receptors were collected from a woman aged 30 to 39 with acute or convalescent COVID-19. The CDR3 runs from the conserved cysteine through the conserved F or W. D genes are given only for firm matches. Part of the rows lack a size; the others show once, few, many or a class for expanded clones.

clone_size: NA; d_call: TRBD1; v_call: TRBV27; j_call: TRBJ1-5; cdr3_aa: CASSPTTGRGQPQHF; cdr3_nt: TGTGCCAGCAGTCCCACGACAGGGCGAGGTCAGCCCCAGCATTTT
clone_size: NA; d_call: NA; v_call: TRBV2; j_call: TRBJ2-3; cdr3_aa: CASLGALGYGDTQYF; cdr3_nt: TGTGCCAGCTTAGGGGCCCTCGGGTACGGAGATACGCAGTATTTT
clone_size: NA; d_call: NA; v_call: TRBV9; j_call: TRBJ2-6; cdr3_aa: CASSVGQGGANVLTF; cdr3_nt: TGTGCCAGCAGCGTAGGGCAGGGTGGGGCCAACGTCCTGACTTTC
clone_size: NA; d_call: NA; v_call: TRBV9; j_call: TRBJ1-6; cdr3_aa: CASSAGLRSSYNSPLHF; cdr3_nt: TGTGCCAGCAGCGCCGGACTCAGGAGCTCCTATAATTCACCCCTCCACTTT
clone_size: NA; d_call: NA; v_call: TRBV5-1; j_call: TRBJ2-1; cdr3_aa: CASRSTSTNEQFF; cdr3_nt: TGCGCCAGCAGATCGACTAGTACAAATGAGCAGTTCTTC
clone_size: NA; d_call: NA; v_call: TRBV11-2; j_call: TRBJ1-4; cdr3_aa: CASSTLSGYTNEKLFF; cdr3_nt: TGTGCCAGCAGCACACTCTCAGGGTACACTAATGAAAAACTGTTTTTT
clone_size: NA; d_call: NA; v_call: TRBV18; j_call: TRBJ2-5; cdr3_aa: CASSPRETQYF; cdr3_nt: TGTGCCAGCTCACCCCGAGAGACCCAGTACTTC
clone_size: NA; d_call: NA; v_call: TRBV6-5; j_call: TRBJ1-5; cdr3_aa: CATSQGFDQPQHF; cdr3_nt: TGTGCCACCTCACAGGGATTCGATCAGCCCCAGCATTTT
clone_size: NA; d_call: TRBD2; v_call: TRBV12-3/TRBV12-4; j_call: TRBJ2-5; cdr3_aa: CASSFSGEETQYF; cdr3_nt: TGTGCCAGCAGTTTTAGCGGGGAAGAGACCCAGTACTTC
clone_size: NA; d_call: NA; v_call: TRBV29-1; j_call: TRBJ2-2; cdr3_aa: CSVQAVETNTGELFF; cdr3_nt: TGCAGCGTCCAAGCTGTGGAGACGAACACCGGGGAGCTGTTTTTT
clone_size: NA; d_call: NA; v_call: TRBV10-2; j_call: TRBJ2-3; cdr3_aa: CASKGRGDTQYF; cdr3_nt: TGCGCCAGCAAGGGCAGGGGCGATACGCAGTATTTT
clone_size: few; d_call: TRBD1; v_call: TRBV2; j_call: TRBJ1-2; cdr3_aa: CAGDRGGYGYTF; cdr3_nt: TGTGCGGGAGACAGGGGTGGCTATGGCTACACCTTC
clone_size: NA; d_call: NA; v_call: TRBV28; j_call: TRBJ2-7; cdr3_aa: CASSLLGLEQYF; cdr3_nt: TGTGCCAGCAGTTTACTGGGCCTAGAGCAGTACTTC
clone_size: NA; d_call: NA; v_call: TRBV12-5; j_call: TRBJ2-1; cdr3_aa: CASGSAGDNEQFF; cdr3_nt: TGTGCTAGTGGTTCAGCAGGGGACAATGAGCAGTTCTTC
clone_size: NA; d_call: TRBD1; v_call: TRBV28; j_call: TRBJ2-7; cdr3_aa: CASSFWDRDLYEQYF; cdr3_nt: TGTGCCAGCAGTTTCTGGGACAGGGACCTCTACGAGCAGTACTTC
clone_size: NA; d_call: TRBD2; v_call: TRBV10-1; j_call: TRBJ2-1; cdr3_aa: CARTDFAVAGEGSYYEQFF; cdr3_nt: TGCGCCAGGACGGACTTTGCGGTAGCGGGAGAAGGATCCTACTATGAGCAGTTCTTC
clone_size: NA; d_call: NA; v_call: TRBV3-1/TRBV3-2; j_call: TRBJ1-1; cdr3_aa: CASSQVGGPGKAFF; cdr3_nt: TGTGCCAGCAGCCAAGTTGGTGGGCCCGGTAAAGCTTTCTTT
clone_size: NA; d_call: NA; v_call: TRBV6-5; j_call: TRBJ2-7; cdr3_aa: CASSLDGVEQYF; cdr3_nt: TGTGCCAGCAGCCTAGACGGAGTCGAGCAGTACTTC
clone_size: NA; d_call: TRBD2; v_call: TRBV9; j_call: TRBJ2-3; cdr3_aa: CASSEGLAGGSQDTQYF; cdr3_nt: TGTGCCAGCAGTGAGGGACTAGCGGGAGGGTCCCAGGATACGCAGTATTTT
clone_size: NA; d_call: TRBD2; v_call: TRBV28; j_call: TRBJ2-3; cdr3_aa: CASSLLAGSTDTQYF; cdr3_nt: TGTGCCAGCAGTTTACTAGCGGGAAGCACAGATACGCAGTATTTT
clone_size: NA; d_call: TRBD2; v_call: TRBV3-1/TRBV3-2; j_call: TRBJ2-7; cdr3_aa: CATGLAGEVYEQYF; cdr3_nt: TGTGCCACCGGACTAGCGGGAGAAGTGTACGAGCAGTACTTC
clone_size: NA; d_call: NA; v_call: TRBV12-5; j_call: TRBJ1-3; cdr3_aa: CASGLSGASGNTIYF; cdr3_nt: TGTGCTAGTGGTTTAAGTGGGGCCTCTGGAAACACCATATATTTT
clone_size: NA; d_call: TRBD2; v_call: TRBV2; j_call: TRBJ2-7; cdr3_aa: CASSNRLAGPPHEQYF; cdr3_nt: TGTGCCAGCAGTAATAGACTAGCGGGACCGCCCCACGAGCAGTACTTC
clone_size: few; d_call: NA; v_call: TRBV28; j_call: TRBJ1-2; cdr3_aa: CASSDTGYTF; cdr3_nt: TGTGCCAGCAGTGACACTGGCTACACCTTC
clone_size: NA; d_call: TRBD1; v_call: TRBV5-1; j_call: TRBJ1-6; cdr3_aa: CASSWGTGSNSPLHF; cdr3_nt: TGCGCCAGCAGCTGGGGGACAGGCTCTAATTCACCCCTCCACTTT
clone_size: NA; d_call: NA; v_call: TRBV5-6; j_call: TRBJ2-6; cdr3_aa: CASEPGQDFGANVLTF; cdr3_nt: TGTGCCAGCGAACCGGGACAAGACTTTGGGGCCAACGTCCTGACTTTC
clone_size: NA; d_call: TRBD2; v_call: TRBV6-1; j_call: TRBJ2-2; cdr3_aa: CASSEGRERELFF; cdr3_nt: TGTGCCAGCAGTGAGGGGCGGGAGAGGGAGCTGTTTTTT
clone_size: NA; d_call: NA; v_call: TRBV7-8; j_call: TRBJ1-3; cdr3_aa: CASSSRRGYNTIYF; cdr3_nt: TGTGCCAGCAGCTCGAGGAGGGGATACAACACCATATATTTT
clone_size: NA; d_call: TRBD1; v_call: TRBV25-1; j_call: TRBJ1-4; cdr3_aa: CASSPGDRELFF; cdr3_nt: TGTGCCAGCAGCCCGGGGGACAGGGAACTGTTTTTT
clone_size: NA; d_call: NA; v_call: TRBV2; j_call: TRBJ1-1; cdr3_aa: CASSSTRNTEAFF; cdr3_nt: TGTGCCAGCAGTTCTACTAGGAACACTGAAGCTTTCTTT
clone_size: NA; d_call: TRBD2; v_call: TRBV11-2; j_call: TRBJ2-5; cdr3_aa: CASSLDRVLAGGTQYF; cdr3_nt: TGTGCCAGCAGCTTAGATCGAGTACTAGCGGGAGGGACCCAGTACTTC
clone_size: NA; d_call: NA; v_call: TRBV11-3; j_call: TRBJ2-5; cdr3_aa: CASSRVQETQYF; cdr3_nt: TGTGCCAGCAGCCGGGTGCAAGAGACCCAGTACTTC
clone_size: NA; d_call: NA; v_call: TRBV28; j_call: TRBJ1-1; cdr3_aa: CASSSGPEAFF; cdr3_nt: TGTGCCAGCAGCTCAGGGCCTGAAGCTTTCTTT